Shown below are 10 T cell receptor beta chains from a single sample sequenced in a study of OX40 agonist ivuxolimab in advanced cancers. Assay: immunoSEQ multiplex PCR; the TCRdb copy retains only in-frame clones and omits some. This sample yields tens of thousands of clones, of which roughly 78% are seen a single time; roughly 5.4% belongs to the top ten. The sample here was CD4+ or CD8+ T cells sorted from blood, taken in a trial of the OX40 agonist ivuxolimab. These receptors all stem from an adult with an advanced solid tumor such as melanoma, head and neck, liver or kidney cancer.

The DNA for the CDR3 is TGTGCCAGCAGCTTCCGTCAGGAGAGGACTGAAGCTTTCTTT. Amino acid sequence: CASSFRQERTEAFF. The chain uses TRBV7-2 and TRBJ1-1; D unresolved. Germline lookup yields CDR1 SGHTA and CDR2 FQGNSA. This CDR3 has 14 amino acids. Trimming pared 3 bases from V and 5 bases from J, leaving 13 bases between.

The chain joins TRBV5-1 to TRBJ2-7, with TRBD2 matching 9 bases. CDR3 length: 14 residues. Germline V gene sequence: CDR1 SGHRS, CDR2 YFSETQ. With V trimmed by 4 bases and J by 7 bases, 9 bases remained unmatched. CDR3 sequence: CASSPRAGGWEQYF. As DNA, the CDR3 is TGCGCCAGCAGCCCACGAGCGGGAGGCTGGGAGCAGTACTTC.

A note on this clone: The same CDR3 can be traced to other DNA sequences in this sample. The CDR3 DNA reads as TGTGCCACCAGTGGAGGGACGGCCTTCTATGGCTACACCTTC. It codes for CATSGGTAFYGYTF. The chain joins TRBV15 to TRBJ1-2; D is possibly TRBD1 (5 bases). Germline CDR1 is LNHNV and CDR2 is YYDKDF (reference sequence). The V gene lost 6 bases and the J gene lost 4 bases, with 15 bases spanning the gap. The CDR3 is 14 residues long.

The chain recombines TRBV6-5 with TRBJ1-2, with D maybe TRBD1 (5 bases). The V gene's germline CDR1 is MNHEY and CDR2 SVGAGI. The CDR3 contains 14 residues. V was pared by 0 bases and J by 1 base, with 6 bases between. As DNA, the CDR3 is TGTGCCAGCAGTTACTCCGACAGTAACTATGGCTACACCTTC. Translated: CASSYSDSNYGYTF.

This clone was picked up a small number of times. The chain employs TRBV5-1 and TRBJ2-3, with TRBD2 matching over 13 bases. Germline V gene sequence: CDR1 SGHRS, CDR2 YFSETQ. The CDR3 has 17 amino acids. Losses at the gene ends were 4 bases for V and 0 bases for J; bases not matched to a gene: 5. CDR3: CASSRTSGGSSTDTQYF. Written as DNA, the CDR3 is TGCGCCAGCAGCCGGACTAGCGGGGGCTCTAGCACAGATACGCAGTATTTT.

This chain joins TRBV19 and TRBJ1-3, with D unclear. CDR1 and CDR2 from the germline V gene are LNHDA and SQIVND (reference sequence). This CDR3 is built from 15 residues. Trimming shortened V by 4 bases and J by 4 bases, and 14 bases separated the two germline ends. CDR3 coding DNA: TGTGCCAGTAGTAGCGACCGAGTGACAGGAAACACCATATATTTT. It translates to CASSSDRVTGNTIYF.

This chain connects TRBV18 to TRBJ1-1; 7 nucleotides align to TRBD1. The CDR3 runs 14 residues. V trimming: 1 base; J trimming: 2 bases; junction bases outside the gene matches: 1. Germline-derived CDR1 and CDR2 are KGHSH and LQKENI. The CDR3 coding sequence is TGTGCCAGCTCACCACAGGGGGCTAACACTGAAGCTTTCTTT. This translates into CASSPQGANTEAFF.

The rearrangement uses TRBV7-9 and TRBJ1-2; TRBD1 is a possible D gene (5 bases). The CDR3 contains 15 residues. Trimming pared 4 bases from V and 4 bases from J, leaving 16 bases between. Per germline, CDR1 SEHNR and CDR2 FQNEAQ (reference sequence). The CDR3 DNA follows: TGTGCCAGCAGCTCGGGAGGGGTGCCGAGCTATGGCTACACCTTC. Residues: CASSSGGVPSYGYTF.

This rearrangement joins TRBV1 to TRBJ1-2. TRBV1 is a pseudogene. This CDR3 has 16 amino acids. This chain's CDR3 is CTSRHIVVRKTYGYTF. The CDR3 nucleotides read TGCACCAGCAGGCATATCGTTGTGCGAAAGACCTATGGCTACACCTTC.

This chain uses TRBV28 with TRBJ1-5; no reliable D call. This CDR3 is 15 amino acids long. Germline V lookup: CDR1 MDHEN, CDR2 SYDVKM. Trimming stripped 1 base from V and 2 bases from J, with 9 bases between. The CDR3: CASSLLGSRNQPQHF. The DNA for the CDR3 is TGTGCCAGCAGTTTATTAGGGTCTCGCAATCAGCCCCAGCATTTT.